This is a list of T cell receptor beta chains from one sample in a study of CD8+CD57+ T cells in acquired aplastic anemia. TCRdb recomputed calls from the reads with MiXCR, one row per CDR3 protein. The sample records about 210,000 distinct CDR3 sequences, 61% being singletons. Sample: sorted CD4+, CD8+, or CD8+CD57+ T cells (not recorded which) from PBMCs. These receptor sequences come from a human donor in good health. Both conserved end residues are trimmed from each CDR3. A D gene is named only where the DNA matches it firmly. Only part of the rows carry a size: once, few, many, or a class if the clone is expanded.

CDR3: ASSKNLHEQY
size: .
D: .
V: TRBV2

CDR3: SVIQGGTEAF
size: .
D: TRBD1
V: TRBV29-1

CDR3: ASSPITGTSYEQY
size: once
D: .
V: TRBV5-1

CDR3: ASSSGELRNSPLH
size: .
D: .
V: TRBV2

CDR3: ASSATSGRGNEQF
size: many
D: TRBD2
V: TRBV7-6

CDR3: SVVASGSYEQY
size: .
D: TRBD2
V: TRBV29-1

CDR3: ASTDLGGGAF
size: .
D: .
V: TRBV19

CDR3: ASSLAYREQY
size: .
D: .
V: TRBV7-8

CDR3: ASSLGGTGSNTIY
size: .
D: TRBD1
V: TRBV7-2

CDR3: ASSEADSQPQH
size: .
D: .
V: TRBV7-2

CDR3: ASSLDIYEQY
size: few
D: .
V: TRBV12-3/TRBV12-4

CDR3: ASSLTFGGEQY
size: .
D: .
V: TRBV5-1

CDR3: ASSPTVQQGTATNEKLF
size: many
D: TRBD1
V: TRBV13

CDR3: ASGRFGRTEAF
size: once
D: .
V: TRBV7-2

CDR3: ATSSEGRVHGSPLH
size: many
D: .
V: TRBV15

CDR3: ASSRGEGTTGYEQF
size: .
D: TRBD2
V: TRBV14

CDR3: ASSPGGPEQY
size: once
D: .
V: TRBV6-5

CDR3: ASSLMSQGASPLH
size: .
D: TRBD1
V: TRBV7-9

CDR3: ASTVTGDYGYT
size: .
D: TRBD1
V: TRBV7-8

CDR3: ASSGPGTKNMDTQY
size: many
D: .
V: TRBV12-3/TRBV12-4

CDR3: ASRQEMAGPDTQY
size: many
D: .
V: TRBV6-6

CDR3: ASSLTQGDQPQH
size: once
D: TRBD1
V: TRBV7-9

CDR3: SARDGASITGGYT
size: .
D: .
V: TRBV20-1